A single sample is the source of the 3 T cell receptor beta chains below, sequenced in a study of blood T cell repertoires in COVID-19. Assay used: immunoSEQ multiplex PCR; TCRdb lists only in-frame clones, some missing. This sample has about 120,000 clones; 75% to 90% occur once, and the top ten carry 19%. Sequenced input: peripheral blood. These receptors all come from a human donor with acute or convalescent COVID-19. The donor label of this sample is uncertain.

The chain links TRBV10-3 to TRBJ1-1, with D hard to call. The CDR3 runs to 14 residues. The germline V and J ends were trimmed by 6 bases and 1 base, with 12 bases remaining between them. The germline gives CDR1 ENHRY, CDR2 SYGVKD. The CDR3 region is CAIRAAPTNTEAFF. For the CDR3, the DNA is TGTGCCATCAGGGCCGCCCCAACGAACACTGAAGCTTTCTTT.

This chain links TRBV5-6 with TRBJ1-2; 9 bases align to TRBD1. The CDR3 is made up of 13 amino acids. The V gene end was trimmed by 4 bases and the J gene end by 8 bases; junction bases not matched to a gene: 6. Per the germline V gene, CDR1 is SGHDT and CDR2 is YYEEEE. CDR3 DNA sequence: TGTGCCAGCAGCACACAGGGGGCGCGGGGCTACACCTTC. Residues: CASSTQGARGYTF.

The V call is TRBV2, the J call TRBJ1-5; D is perhaps TRBD1 (5 bases). Trimming removed 1 base at V and 13 bases at J, with 11 bases between. The CDR3 runs to 12 residues. Per the germline V gene, CDR1 is SNHLY and CDR2 is FYNNEI. Here the CDR3 DNA reads TGTGCCAGCAGTGAAGGGGGCAGGGCACAGCATTTT. The encoded protein is CASSEGGRAQHF.